This T cell receptor (beta chain) was found in a study of T cells in Graves' hyperthyroidism and ophthalmopathy. As for the study in general: At the time of initial diagnosis and before any treatment, peripheral blood was collected. Regarding the study as a whole: Also found in blood were most expanded thyroid clonotypes above 0.001.

RNA transcripts provided the source from which TCR beta CDR3 regions were amplified. When the TCR CDR3 underwent first-round RT-PCR, the HTBI primer set was used. TCRdb fed the multiplex PCR reads into MiXCR, producing one record per CDR3 protein. This sample yields about 720,000 distinct CDR3 sequences, of which approximately 16% are seen a single time; around 8% belongs to the top ten. V lost 3 bases, J lost 4 bases, and 7 bases stayed unmatched. The CDR3 sequence is 16 residues long. Germline V gene sequence: CDR1 DFQATT, CDR2 SNEGSKA (reference sequence). Concerning this clonotype itself: Its antigen remains unknown.

The hyperthyroidism patients had all been newly diagnosed, and their disease duration was under 2 months. Their ages ranged from 18 to 65 years. Sequencing was performed on blood. The genes are TRBV20-1 and TRBJ2-5; 14 bases fit TRBD2. The receptor's source is a man younger than 35 with Graves' hyperthyroidism. CDR3 nucleotides: TGCAGTGCTAGGGGGACTAGCGGGAGTTATCGAGAGACCCAGTACTTC. It yields the protein CSARGTSGSYRETQYF.